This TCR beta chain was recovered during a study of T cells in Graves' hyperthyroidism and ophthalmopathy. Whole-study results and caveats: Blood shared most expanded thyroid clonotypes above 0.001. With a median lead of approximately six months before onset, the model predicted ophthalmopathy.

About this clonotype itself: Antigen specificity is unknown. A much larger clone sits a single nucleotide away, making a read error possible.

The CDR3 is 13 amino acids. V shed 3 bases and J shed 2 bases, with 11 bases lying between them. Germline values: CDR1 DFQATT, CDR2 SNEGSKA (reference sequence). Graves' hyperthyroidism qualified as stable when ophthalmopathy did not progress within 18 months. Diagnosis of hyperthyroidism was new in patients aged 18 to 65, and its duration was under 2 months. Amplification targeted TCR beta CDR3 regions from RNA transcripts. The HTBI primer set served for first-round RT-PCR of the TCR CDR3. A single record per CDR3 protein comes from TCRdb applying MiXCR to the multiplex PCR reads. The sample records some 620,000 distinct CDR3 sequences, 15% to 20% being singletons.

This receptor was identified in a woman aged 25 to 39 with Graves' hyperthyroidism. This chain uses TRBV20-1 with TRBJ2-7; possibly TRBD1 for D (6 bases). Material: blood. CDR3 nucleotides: TGCAGTGCTAGTATCGCAGGGGCCTACGAGCAGTACTTC. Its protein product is CSASIAGAYEQYF.